One and the same sample provided the 25 T cell receptor beta chains below, sequenced in a study of cytomegalovirus exposure and HLA in healthy donors. Clones were read by immunoSEQ multiplex PCR, and TCRdb kept only the in-frame ones, dropping some. The data contain some 250,000 clones, around 90% of them singletons. The sample taken for sequencing was PBMCs. These receptors were collected from a woman under 30 in good health and CMV-seronegative.

The chain has TRBV6-6 and TRBJ2-2, with D perhaps matching TRBD1 (5 bases). Trimming pared 6 bases from V and 1 base from J, leaving 9 bases between. Germline values: CDR1 MNHNY, CDR2 SVGAGI (reference sequence). This CDR3 comprises 14 residues. The CDR3 nucleotides are TGTGCCAGCAGACCCACAGGGAACACCGGGGAGCTGTTTTTT. Translation gives CASRPTGNTGELFF.

The genes are TRBV28 and TRBJ2-7, with 10 positions matching TRBD1. This CDR3 is built from 14 residues. After removal of 6 bases from V and 2 bases from J, the junction contained 4 bases not matched to a gene. Germline-derived CDR1 and CDR2 are MDHEN and SYDVKM. In DNA form, the CDR3 reads TGTGCCAGCAGGCCGGGACAGGGGCCCTACGAGCAGTACTTC. Translating it yields CASRPGQGPYEQYF. The variable domain in full, completed from reference TRBV28 and TRBJ2-7, reads DVKVTQSSRYLVKRTGEKVFLECVQDMDHENMFWYRQDPGLGLRLIYFSYDVKMKEKGDIPEGYSVSREKKERFSLILESASTNQTSMYLCASRPGQGPYEQYFGPGTRLTVT.

The rearrangement joins TRBV28 to TRBJ1-2; D is possibly TRBD1 (5 bases). The CDR3 has 13 amino acids. V lost 10 bases and J 4 bases, leaving 16 bases between the germline ends. Germline V gives CDR1 MDHEN, CDR2 SYDVKM. The DNA of the CDR3 is TGTGCCACCCACGACAGAGACATCTATGGCTACACCTTC. It translates to CATHDRDIYGYTF.

The rearrangement uses TRBV28 and TRBJ1-1, with D tentatively TRBD1 (5 bases). The V gene lost 7 bases and the J gene lost 0 bases, with 15 bases spanning the gap. CDR3 size: 15 residues. Germline V lookup: CDR1 MDHEN, CDR2 SYDVKM. The CDR3 here is CASTMGGKMNTEAFF. The CDR3, as DNA: TGTGCCAGCACCATGGGGGGAAAGATGAACACTGAAGCTTTCTTT.

V gene TRBV6-1 combines with J gene TRBJ2-1; D is perhaps TRBD1 (5 bases). The V and J ends lost 5 bases and 10 bases respectively, with 15 bases between them. This CDR3 contains 13 residues. Germline loops: CDR1 MNHNS, CDR2 SASEGT. CDR3 residues: CASSSPGREEQFF. DNA of the CDR3: TGTGCCAGCAGTTCCCCCGGCAGGGAAGAGCAGTTCTTC.

Of note for this clone: Within the sample, other DNA sequences also encode this same CDR3. The genes are TRBV5-1 and TRBJ2-1, with 14 bases identical to TRBD2. There are 16 residues in the CDR3. The V and J ends lost 5 bases and 3 bases, in that order; junction bases with no gene match: 4. Germline V gene data show CDR1 as SGHRS and CDR2 as YFSETQ. CDR3 sequence: CASSPGTSGGYNEQFF. The CDR3, as DNA: TGCGCCAGCAGTCCCGGGACTAGCGGGGGCTACAATGAGCAGTTCTTC.

The chain recombines TRBV5-1 with TRBJ1-5, with D possibly matching TRBD1 (5 bases). The CDR3 is 15 amino acids. Trimming cost V 1 base and J 6 bases, with 14 bases left between them. CDR1 is SGHRS and CDR2 is YFSETQ in the germline V gene. DNA of the CDR3: TGCGCCAGCAGCTTGACGGGGGAGGCGAGTCAGCCCCAGCATTTT. Protein sequence: CASSLTGEASQPQHF.

The chain has TRBV14 and TRBJ2-5; maybe TRBD2 (6 bases). V was pared by 0 bases and J by 5 bases, with 10 bases between. CDR3 size: 14 residues. Germline CDR1 is SGHDN and CDR2 is FVKESK. The CDR3 sequence is CASSQEIRGETQYF. CDR3 DNA: TGTGCCAGCAGCCAAGAAATCCGGGGGGAGACCCAGTACTTC.

The chain joins TRBV28 to TRBJ1-1; the D gene is possibly TRBD1 (6 bases). V lost 6 bases to trimming and J lost 3 bases, with 11 bases between them. This CDR3 contains 13 residues. CDR1 MDHEN and CDR2 SYDVKM come from the germline V gene. The CDR3 region has the DNA TGTGCCAGCAGATTACAGGGATACACTGAAGCTTTCTTT. It translates to CASRLQGYTEAFF.

The chain combines TRBV4-3 with TRBJ2-7; the D gene is possibly TRBD1 (6 bases). Trimming shortened V by 1 base and J by 4 bases, and 17 bases separated the two germline ends. Germline CDR1 is LGHNA and CDR2 is YSLEER. This CDR3 is built from 16 residues. CDR3 loop: CASSQAAGTHLYEQYF. CDR3 sequence (DNA): TGCGCCAGCAGCCAAGCCGCCGGGACACACTTATACGAGCAGTACTTC.

This chain links TRBV7-7 with TRBJ1-5, with a tentative D call TRBD1 (5 bases). CDR3 size: 19 residues. V was cut by 5 bases and J by 3 bases, with 26 bases left in between. Looked up from germline, CDR1 is SSHAT and CDR2 is FNYEAQ (reference sequence). CDR3 sequence reads: CASSALGIKLGANNQPQHF. For the CDR3, the DNA is TGTGCCAGCAGCGCTCTAGGGATAAAACTTGGGGCTAACAATCAGCCCCAGCATTTT.

For the CDR3, the DNA is TGTGCCAGCAGTCCTGGGACAGTCACCTACGAGCAGTACTTC. It yields the protein CASSPGTVTYEQYF. The gene calls are TRBV27 and TRBJ2-7; 7 positions match TRBD1. Trimming at V came to 5 bases and at J to 2 bases, leaving 6 bases not matched to a gene. The germline V gene has CDR1 MNHEY and CDR2 SMNVEV (reference sequence). The CDR3 covers 14 residues.

The rearrangement joins TRBV10-2 to TRBJ1-1; 9 bases match TRBD1. J lost 6 bases, V lost 5 bases, and 10 bases had no gene match. The V gene's germline CDR1 is WSHSY and CDR2 SAAADI. This CDR3 has 15 residues. The CDR3 reads CASSPLAGTGSEAFF. The CDR3 nucleotides are TGCGCCAGCAGTCCCCTGGCCGGGACAGGGTCTGAAGCTTTCTTT.

This chain joins TRBV7-9 and TRBJ2-7; D is ambiguous. V was trimmed by 0 bases and J by 0 bases, leaving 9 bases between them. CDR1 SEHNR and CDR2 FQNEAQ come from the germline V gene (reference sequence). The CDR3 runs to 15 residues. CDR3 nucleotides: TGTGCCAGCAGCTTAGCTGCGTTTAGCTCCTACGAGCAGTACTTC. Its protein is CASSLAAFSSYEQYF.

The rearrangement joins TRBV30 to TRBJ1-1; D is possibly TRBD1 (6 bases). The CDR3 runs 13 residues. The V end was cut by 2 bases, the J end by 6 bases, with 13 bases between. In germline, CDR1 is GTSNPN, CDR2 SVGIG (reference sequence). The CDR3 region is CAWSPTGSSEAFF. CDR3 nucleotides: TGTGCCTGGAGTCCGACAGGTTCCTCTGAAGCTTTCTTT. Complete variable domain (other parts from reference TRBV30 and TRBJ1-1): SQTIHQWPATLVQPVGSPLSLECTVEGTSNPNLYWYRQAAGRGLQLLFYSVGIGQISSEVPQNLSASRPQDRQFILSSKKLLLSDSGFYLCAWSPTGSSEAFFGQGTRLTVV.

The chain uses TRBV5-6 and TRBJ2-1, with D possibly TRBD1 on 5 matching bases. CDR3 size: 11 residues. The V gene lost 3 bases and the J gene lost 7 bases, with 5 bases spanning the gap. Per the germline V gene, CDR1 is SGHDT and CDR2 is YYEEEE. The CDR3 protein is CASSSGNEQFF. CDR3 nucleotide sequence: TGTGCCAGCAGCTCAGGGAATGAGCAGTTCTTC.

This clone appeared once. The chain carries TRBV2 and TRBJ2-3, with D possibly being TRBD2 (6 bases). Trimming cost V 7 bases and J 1 base, with 9 bases left between them. This CDR3 has 13 residues. Germline-derived CDR1 and CDR2 are SNHLY and FYNNEI. CDR3 nucleotide sequence: TGTGCCAGCACGGGGGAGCGCACAGATACGCAGTATTTT. Its protein product is CASTGERTDTQYF.

The chain carries TRBV7-6 and TRBJ1-2; the match to TRBD1 covers 9 bases. The CDR3 spans 14 residues. V was clipped by 4 bases and J by 7 bases; unmatched bases: 7. The germline gives CDR1 SGHVS, CDR2 FNYEAQ. This CDR3 is CASSYKTGGGGYTF. The CDR3 coding sequence is TGTGCCAGCAGCTATAAAACAGGGGGCGGTGGCTACACCTTC.

CDR3 nucleotide sequence: TGCGCCAGCAGCTTGGCAGCGGGGGGAAACAATGAGCAGTTCTTC. Amino acids: CASSLAAGGNNEQFF. The genes are TRBV5-1 and TRBJ2-1; 9 bases match TRBD2. The CDR3 runs 15 residues. Germline V gene lookup returns CDR1 SGHRS and CDR2 YFSETQ. V lost 0 bases to trimming and J lost 5 bases; unmatched junction nucleotides: 3.

The chain links TRBV6-5 to TRBJ2-3; unclear D gene. The germline V and J ends were trimmed by 6 bases and 1 base, with 11 bases remaining between them. Germline CDR1 reads MNHEY; CDR2 reads SVGAGI. The CDR3 is 14 residues long. The CDR3 loop is CASREPDGTDTQYF. CDR3 in DNA: TGTGCCAGCAGGGAGCCAGACGGCACAGATACGCAGTATTTT.

The rearrangement joins TRBV28 to TRBJ2-1, with a tentative D call TRBD2 (5 bases). This CDR3 has 14 amino acids. CDR1 is MDHEN and CDR2 is SYDVKM in the germline V gene. V was cut by 6 bases and J by 3 bases, with 12 bases left in between. CDR3 nucleotide sequence: TGTGCCAGCAGCTGGAGGACGGACTACAATGAGCAGTTCTTC. Translating gives CASSWRTDYNEQFF.

The chain carries TRBV5-1 and TRBJ2-2, with no clear D. The V end lost 0 bases, the J end lost 9 bases, and 9 bases lay between the germline ends. CDR1 SGHRS and CDR2 YFSETQ come from the germline V gene. This CDR3 has 13 residues. CDR3 coding DNA: TGCGCCAGCAGCTTGGCTGAGGCCCGGGAGCTGTTTTTT. This encodes CASSLAEARELFF.

With respect to this clone: One junction end disagrees with the germline gene, perhaps due to a read error. The gene calls are TRBV25-1 and TRBJ1-4, with D unresolved. Germline values: CDR1 MGHDK, CDR2 SYGVNS. The CDR3 is 12 residues long. The chain's CDR3 is CASGDFNEKLFF. The CDR3 DNA follows: TGTGCCAGCGGTGACTTTAATGAAAAACTGTTTTTT.

The J gene is TRBJ2-4, the V gene TRBV5-1; D is perhaps TRBD1 (6 bases). With 0 bases removed from V and 8 bases from J, the gap between germline ends came to 9 bases. The CDR3 length is 13 residues. The V gene's germline CDR1 is SGHRS and CDR2 YFSETQ. CDR3 coding DNA: TGCGCCAGCAGCTTGGGACAGGAGGACATTCAGTACTTC. Residues: CASSLGQEDIQYF.

Points on this clone: Other DNA sequences of this sample code for an identical CDR3. The V call is TRBV5-1, the J call TRBJ2-3; maybe TRBD2 (5 bases). Trimming removed 0 bases at V and 3 bases at J, with 5 bases between. This CDR3 has 13 amino acids. CDR1 and CDR2 (germline): SGHRS, YFSETQ. The CDR3 coding sequence is TGCGCCAGCAGCTTGGCGGGGACAGATACGCAGTATTTT. Translation: CASSLAGTDTQYF.